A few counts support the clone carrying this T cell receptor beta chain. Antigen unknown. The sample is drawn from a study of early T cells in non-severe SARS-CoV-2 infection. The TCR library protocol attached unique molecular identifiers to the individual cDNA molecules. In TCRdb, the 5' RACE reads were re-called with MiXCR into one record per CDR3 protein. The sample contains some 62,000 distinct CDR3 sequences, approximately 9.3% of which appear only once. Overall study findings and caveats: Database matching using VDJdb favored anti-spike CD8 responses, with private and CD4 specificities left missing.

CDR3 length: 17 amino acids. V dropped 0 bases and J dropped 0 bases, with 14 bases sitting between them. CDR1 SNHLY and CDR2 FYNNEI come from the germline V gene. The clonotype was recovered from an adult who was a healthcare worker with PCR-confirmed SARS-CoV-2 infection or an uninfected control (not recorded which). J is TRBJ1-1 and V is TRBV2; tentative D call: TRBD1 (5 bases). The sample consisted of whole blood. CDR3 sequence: CASSEALLGDVNTEAFF. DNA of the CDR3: TGTGCCAGCAGTGAAGCGCTTTTGGGGGACGTGAACACTGAAGCTTTCTTT. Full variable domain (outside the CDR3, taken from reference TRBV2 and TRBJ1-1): EPEVTQTPSHQVTQMGQEVILRCVPISNHLYFYWYRQILGQKVEFLVSFYNNEISEKSEIFDDQFSVERPDGSNFTLKIRSTKLEDSAMYFCASSEALLGDVNTEAFFGQGTRLTVV.